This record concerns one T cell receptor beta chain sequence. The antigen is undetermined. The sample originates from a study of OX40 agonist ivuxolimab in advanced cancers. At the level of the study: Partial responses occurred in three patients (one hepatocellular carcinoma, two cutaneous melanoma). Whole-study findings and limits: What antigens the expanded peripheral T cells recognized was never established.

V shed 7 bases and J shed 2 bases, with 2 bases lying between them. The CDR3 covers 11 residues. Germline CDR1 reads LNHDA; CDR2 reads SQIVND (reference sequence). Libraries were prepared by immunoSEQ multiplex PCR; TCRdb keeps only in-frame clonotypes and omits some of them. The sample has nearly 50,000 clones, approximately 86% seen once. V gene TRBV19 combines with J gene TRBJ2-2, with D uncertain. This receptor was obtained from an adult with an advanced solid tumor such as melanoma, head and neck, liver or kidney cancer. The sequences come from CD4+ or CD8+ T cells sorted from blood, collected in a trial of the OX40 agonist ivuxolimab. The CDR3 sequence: CASKNTGELFF. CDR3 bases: TGTGCCAGTAAAAACACCGGGGAGCTGTTTTTT.